This T cell receptor (beta chain) was captured by sequencing in a study of T cells in Graves' hyperthyroidism and ophthalmopathy. The CDR3 totals 13 residues. Germline CDR1 MNHEY, CDR2 SVGEGT. Between the trimmed V and J ends, which lost 9 bases and 2 bases, there was a span of 10 bases. Clinical symptoms, serum thyroxine, TRAb, thyroid ultrasound and orbital computed tomography informed diagnoses. PBMCs were sourced from about 10 ml fresh peripheral blood. This clonotype was detected only a few times. TCR beta CDR3 region amplification was performed from RNA transcripts. HTBI primers were used for first-round RT-PCR of the TCR CDR3. One entry per CDR3 protein results from TCRdb running MiXCR on the multiplex PCR reads. The table lists roughly 160,000 distinct CDR3 sequences, less than 10% of them singletons, with around 20% in the top ten.

The specimen was blood. The chain has TRBV6-2 or TRBV6-3 and TRBJ2-2, with D maybe TRBD1 (6 bases). The sequence came from a woman aged 18-29 years with Graves' hyperthyroidism that later progressed to Graves' ophthalmopathy. DNA for the CDR3: TGTGCCAGTAACAGGGCTAACACCGGGGAGCTGTTTTTT. As protein: CASNRANTGELFF.